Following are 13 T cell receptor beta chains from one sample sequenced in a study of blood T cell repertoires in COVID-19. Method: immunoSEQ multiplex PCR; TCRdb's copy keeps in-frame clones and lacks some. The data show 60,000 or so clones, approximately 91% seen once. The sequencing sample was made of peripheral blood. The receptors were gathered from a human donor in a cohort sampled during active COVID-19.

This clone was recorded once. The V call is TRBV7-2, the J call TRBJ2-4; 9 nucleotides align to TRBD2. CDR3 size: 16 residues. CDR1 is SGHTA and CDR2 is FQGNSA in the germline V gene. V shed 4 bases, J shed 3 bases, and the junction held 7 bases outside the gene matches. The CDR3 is CASSSVSGRGKNIQYF. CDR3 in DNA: TGTGCCAGCAGCTCAGTTAGCGGGAGAGGCAAAAACATTCAGTACTTC.

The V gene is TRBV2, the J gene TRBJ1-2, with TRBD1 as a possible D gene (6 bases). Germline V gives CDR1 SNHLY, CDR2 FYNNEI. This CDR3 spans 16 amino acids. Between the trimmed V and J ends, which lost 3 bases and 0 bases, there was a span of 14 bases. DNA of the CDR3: TGTGCCAGCAGTGACTCTGCCGGGACAACTAACTATGGCTACACCTTC. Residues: CASSDSAGTTNYGYTF. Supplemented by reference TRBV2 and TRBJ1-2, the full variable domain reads EPEVTQTPSHQVTQMGQEVILRCVPISNHLYFYWYRQILGQKVEFLVSFYNNEISEKSEIFDDQFSVERPDGSNFTLKIRSTKLEDSAMYFCASSDSAGTTNYGYTFGSGTRLTVV.

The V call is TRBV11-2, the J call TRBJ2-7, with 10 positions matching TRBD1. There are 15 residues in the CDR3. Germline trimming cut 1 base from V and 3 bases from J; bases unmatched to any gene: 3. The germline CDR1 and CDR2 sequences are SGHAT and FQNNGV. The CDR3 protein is CASSLGTGGNYEQYF. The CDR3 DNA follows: TGTGCCAGCAGCTTAGGGACAGGGGGGAACTACGAGCAGTACTTC.

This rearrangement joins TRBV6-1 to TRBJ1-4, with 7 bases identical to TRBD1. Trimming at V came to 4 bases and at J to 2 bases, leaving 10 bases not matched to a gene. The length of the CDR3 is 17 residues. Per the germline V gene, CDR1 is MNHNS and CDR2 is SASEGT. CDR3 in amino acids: CASSVDARGSTNEKLFF. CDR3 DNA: TGTGCCAGCAGTGTGGATGCCAGGGGGTCCACTAATGAAAAACTGTTTTTT.

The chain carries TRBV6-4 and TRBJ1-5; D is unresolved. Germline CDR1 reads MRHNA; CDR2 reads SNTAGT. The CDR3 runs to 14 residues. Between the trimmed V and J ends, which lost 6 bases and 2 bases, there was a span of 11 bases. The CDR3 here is CASSPEGGNQPQHF. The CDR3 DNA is TGTGCCAGCAGCCCCGAGGGTGGCAATCAGCCCCAGCATTTT.

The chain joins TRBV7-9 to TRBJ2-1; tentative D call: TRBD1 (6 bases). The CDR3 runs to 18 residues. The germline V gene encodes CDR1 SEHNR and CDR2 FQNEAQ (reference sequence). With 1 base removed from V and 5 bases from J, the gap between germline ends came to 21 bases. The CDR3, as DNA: TGTGCCAGCAGCTTAGAAGGGGGAGCGGTGAGGAGGCACAATGAGCAGTTCTTC. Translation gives CASSLEGGAVRRHNEQFF.

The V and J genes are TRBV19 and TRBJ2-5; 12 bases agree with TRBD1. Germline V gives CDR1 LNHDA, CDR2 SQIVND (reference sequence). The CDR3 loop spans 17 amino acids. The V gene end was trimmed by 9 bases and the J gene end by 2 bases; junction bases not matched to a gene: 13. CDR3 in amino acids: CASAAGWDRGLQETQYF. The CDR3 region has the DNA TGTGCCAGCGCCGCCGGTTGGGACAGGGGGCTGCAAGAGACCCAGTACTTC.

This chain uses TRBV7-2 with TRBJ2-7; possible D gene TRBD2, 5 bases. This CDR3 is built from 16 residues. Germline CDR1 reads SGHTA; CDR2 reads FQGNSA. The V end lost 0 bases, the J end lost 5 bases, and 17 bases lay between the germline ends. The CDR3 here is CASSLASGNTGHEQYF. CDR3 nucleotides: TGTGCCAGCAGCTTAGCCAGCGGCAACACCGGCCACGAGCAGTACTTC.

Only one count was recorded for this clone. The CDR3 reads CASRAGYEQYF. CDR3 DNA sequence: TGTGCCAGTAGGGCAGGGTACGAGCAGTACTTC. The chain uses TRBV19 and TRBJ2-7; D may be TRBD1 (5 bases). The germline V gene has CDR1 LNHDA and CDR2 SQIVND (reference sequence). This CDR3 has 11 amino acids. Trimming shortened V by 6 bases and J by 4 bases, and 7 bases separated the two germline ends.

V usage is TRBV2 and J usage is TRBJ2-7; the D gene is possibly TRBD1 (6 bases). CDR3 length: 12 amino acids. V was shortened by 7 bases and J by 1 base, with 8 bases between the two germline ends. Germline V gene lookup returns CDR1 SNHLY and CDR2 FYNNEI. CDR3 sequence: CASMTGSYEQYF. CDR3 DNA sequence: TGTGCCAGCATGACAGGTTCCTACGAGCAGTACTTC.

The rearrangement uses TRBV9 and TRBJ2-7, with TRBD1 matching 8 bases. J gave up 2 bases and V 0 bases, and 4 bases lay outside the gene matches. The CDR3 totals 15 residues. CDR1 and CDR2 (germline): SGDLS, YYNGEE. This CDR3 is CASSVVDRGPYEQYF. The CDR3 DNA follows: TGTGCCAGCAGCGTAGTAGACAGGGGCCCCTACGAGCAGTACTTC.

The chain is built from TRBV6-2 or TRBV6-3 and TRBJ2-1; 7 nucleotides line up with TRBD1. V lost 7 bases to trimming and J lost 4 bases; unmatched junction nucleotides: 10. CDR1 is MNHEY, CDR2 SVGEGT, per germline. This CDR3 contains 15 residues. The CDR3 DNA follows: TGTGCCAGCACCCCCATGGGACAGCTATACAATGAGCAGTTCTTC. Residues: CASTPMGQLYNEQFF.

This CDR3 reads CASSLTRDNEQFF. The CDR3 DNA reads TGTGCCAGCAGTTTAACCCGCGACAATGAGCAGTTCTTC. The chain joins TRBV12-3 or TRBV12-4 to TRBJ2-1, with no clear D. Between the trimmed V and J ends, which lost 2 bases and 5 bases, there was a span of 7 bases. CDR3 length: 13 residues.